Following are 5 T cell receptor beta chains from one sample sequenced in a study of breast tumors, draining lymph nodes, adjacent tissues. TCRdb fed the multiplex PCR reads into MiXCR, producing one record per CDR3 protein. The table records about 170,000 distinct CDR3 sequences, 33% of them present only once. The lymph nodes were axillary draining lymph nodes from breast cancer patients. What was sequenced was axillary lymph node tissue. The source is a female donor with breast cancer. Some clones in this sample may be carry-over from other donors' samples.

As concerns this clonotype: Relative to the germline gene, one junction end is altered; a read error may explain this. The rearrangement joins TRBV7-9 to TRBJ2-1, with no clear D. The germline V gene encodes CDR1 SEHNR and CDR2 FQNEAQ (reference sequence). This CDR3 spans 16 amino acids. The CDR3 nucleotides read TGCGCCAGCAGCTTGGAAGGGTACCTCCCGTCTAATGAGCAGTTCTTC. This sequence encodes CASSLEGYLPSNEQFF.

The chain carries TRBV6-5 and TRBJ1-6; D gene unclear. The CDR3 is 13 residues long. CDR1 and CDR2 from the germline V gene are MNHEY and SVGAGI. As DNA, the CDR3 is TGTACCACCTTGCCTCAACGGAATTCACCCCTCCACTTT. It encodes CTTLPQRNSPLHF.

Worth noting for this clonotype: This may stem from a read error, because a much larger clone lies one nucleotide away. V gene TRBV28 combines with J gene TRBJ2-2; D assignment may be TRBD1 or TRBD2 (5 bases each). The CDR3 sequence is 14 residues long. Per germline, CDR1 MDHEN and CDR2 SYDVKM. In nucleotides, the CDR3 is TGTGCCACCCAGGGTAACCGTGGGACCGGGGAGCTGCTTTTT. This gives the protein CATQGNRGTGELLF.

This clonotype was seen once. CDR3 in amino acids: CSATVGGVGNEQFF. CDR3 in DNA: TGCAGTGCTACCGTCGGGGGCGTGGGGAATGAGCAGTTCTTC. V usage is TRBV20-1 and J usage is TRBJ2-1; D is possibly TRBD1 or TRBD2 (6 bases each). CDR1 DFQATT and CDR2 SNEGSKA come from the germline V gene (reference sequence). There are 14 residues in the CDR3. The V end was cut by 4 bases, the J end by 7 bases, with 17 bases between.

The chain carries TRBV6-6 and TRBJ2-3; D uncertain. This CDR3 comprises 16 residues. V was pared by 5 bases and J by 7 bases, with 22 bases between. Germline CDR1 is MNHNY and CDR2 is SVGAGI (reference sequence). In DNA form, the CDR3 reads TGTGCCAGCAGTCACCGGCTACAGCCCCCCAGGAATACGCAGTATTTT. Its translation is CASSHRLQPPRNTQYF.